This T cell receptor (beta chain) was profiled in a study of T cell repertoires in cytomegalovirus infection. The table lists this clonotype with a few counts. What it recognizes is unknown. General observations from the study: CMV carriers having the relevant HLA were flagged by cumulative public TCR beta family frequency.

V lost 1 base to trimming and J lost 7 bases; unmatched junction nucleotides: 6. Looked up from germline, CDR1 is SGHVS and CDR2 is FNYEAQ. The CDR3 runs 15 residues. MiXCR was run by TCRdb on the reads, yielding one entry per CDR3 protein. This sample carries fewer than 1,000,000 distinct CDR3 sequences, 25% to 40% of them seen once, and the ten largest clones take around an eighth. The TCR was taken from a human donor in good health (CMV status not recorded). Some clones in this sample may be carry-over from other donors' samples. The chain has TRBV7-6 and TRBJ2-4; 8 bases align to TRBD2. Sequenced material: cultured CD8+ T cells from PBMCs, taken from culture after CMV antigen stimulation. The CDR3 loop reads CASSLGPAGGNIQYF. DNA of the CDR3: TGTGCCAGCAGCTTAGGACCCGCGGGGGGTAACATTCAGTACTTC.